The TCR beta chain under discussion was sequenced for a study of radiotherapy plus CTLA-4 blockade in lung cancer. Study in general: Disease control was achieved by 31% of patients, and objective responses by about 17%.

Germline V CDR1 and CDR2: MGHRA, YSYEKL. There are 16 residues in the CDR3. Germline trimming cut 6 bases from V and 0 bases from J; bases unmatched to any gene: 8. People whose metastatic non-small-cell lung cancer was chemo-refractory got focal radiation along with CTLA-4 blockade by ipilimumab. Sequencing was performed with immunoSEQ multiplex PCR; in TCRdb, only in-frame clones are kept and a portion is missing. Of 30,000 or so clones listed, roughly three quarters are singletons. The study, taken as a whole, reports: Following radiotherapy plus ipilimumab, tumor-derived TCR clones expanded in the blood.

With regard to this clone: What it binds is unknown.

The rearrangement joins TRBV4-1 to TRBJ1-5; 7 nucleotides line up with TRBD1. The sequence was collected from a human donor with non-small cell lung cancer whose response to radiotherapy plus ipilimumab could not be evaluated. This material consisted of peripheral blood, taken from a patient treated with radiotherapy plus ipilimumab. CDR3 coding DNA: TGCGCCAGCAGTGATAGGACAGGACATAGCAATCAGCCCCAGCATTTT. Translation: CASSDRTGHSNQPQHF.